These 8 T cell receptor beta chains were all obtained from the same sample, sequenced in a study of blood T cell repertoires in COVID-19. Assay used: immunoSEQ multiplex PCR; TCRdb lists only in-frame clones, some missing. The profile shows 400,000 to 550,000 clones, nearly 90% of them singletons. Sequencing was performed on PBMCs or T cells enriched from blood (not recorded which). These receptors all come from a woman aged 18-35 years with acute COVID-19.

The chain uses TRBV27 and TRBJ1-6; perhaps TRBD1 as D (5 bases). The CDR3 sequence is 15 residues long. CDR1 and CDR2 (germline): MNHEY, SMNVEV (reference sequence). The V and J ends lost 2 bases and 6 bases respectively, with 11 bases between them. DNA of the CDR3: TGTGCCAGCAGTTTAAGCAGGGAACCTAATTCACCCCTCCACTTT. Protein product: CASSLSREPNSPLHF.

V is TRBV3-1 (or the pseudogene TRBV3-2) and J is TRBJ1-4; no firm D call. The CDR3 runs to 12 residues. Germline V gene data show CDR1 as LGHDT and CDR2 as YNNKEL (reference sequence). The V end lost 0 bases, the J end lost 12 bases, and 8 bases lay between the germline ends. CDR3 protein: CASSQERRELFF. CDR3 coding DNA: TGTGCCAGCAGCCAAGAACGGAGGGAACTGTTTTTT.

The genes are TRBV2 and TRBJ2-5; 9 nucleotides line up with TRBD2. Germline V gives CDR1 SNHLY, CDR2 FYNNEI. The length of the CDR3 is 14 residues. The J segment lost 4 bases and the V segment lost 1 base, leaving 1 base of the junction unmatched. This CDR3 is CASSEVAGVETQYF. The CDR3 coding sequence is TGTGCCAGCAGTGAAGTAGCGGGGGTAGAGACCCAGTACTTC.

V is TRBV12-3 or TRBV12-4 and J is TRBJ2-7; 8 nucleotides line up with TRBD1. The J segment lost 2 bases and the V segment lost 9 bases, leaving 6 bases of the junction unmatched. CDR3 length: 13 amino acids. CDR3 nucleotides: TGTGCCAGTATGTCACAGGGGGCCTACGAGCAGTACTTC. Translated: CASMSQGAYEQYF.

The CDR3 sequence: CASSLALATSRNYEQYF. In nucleotides, the CDR3 is TGTGCCAGCAGCTTAGCGTTAGCCACTAGCCGTAACTACGAGCAGTACTTC. The chain is built from TRBV7-9 and TRBJ2-7, with a possible D match to TRBD2 (6 bases). The CDR3 extends over 17 amino acids. Germline CDR1 reads SEHNR; CDR2 reads FQNEAQ (reference sequence). The germline V and J ends were trimmed by 0 bases and 3 bases, with 18 bases remaining between them.

The chain's CDR3 is CASRDRQWTDTQYF. The CDR3 bases are TGTGCCAGCAGAGACAGACAGTGGACAGATACGCAGTATTTT. This sequence joins TRBV6-5 and TRBJ2-3; D perhaps matches TRBD1 (5 bases). The germline V gene encodes CDR1 MNHEY and CDR2 SVGAGI. Trimming left V 6 bases short and J 3 bases short, with 13 bases between. The CDR3 sequence is 14 residues long.

V usage is TRBV4-3 and J usage is TRBJ2-1, with TRBD1 identical over 8 bases. Trimming removed 0 bases from V and 8 bases from J; junction bases left unmatched: 3. The CDR3 is 14 residues long. Per germline, CDR1 LGHNA and CDR2 YSLEER. The CDR3 reads CASSQDRGPYEQFF. The CDR3, as DNA: TGCGCCAGCAGCCAAGACAGGGGGCCGTATGAGCAGTTCTTC.

This rearrangement joins TRBV20-1 to TRBJ1-1; D not certain. Germline CDR1 reads DFQATT; CDR2 reads SNEGSKA (reference sequence). V was shortened by 4 bases and J by 6 bases, with 9 bases between the two germline ends. The CDR3 spans 11 residues. CDR3 nucleotide sequence: TGCAGTGCTACTTTCGCGGCTGAAGCTTTCTTT. Translating it yields CSATFAAEAFF.